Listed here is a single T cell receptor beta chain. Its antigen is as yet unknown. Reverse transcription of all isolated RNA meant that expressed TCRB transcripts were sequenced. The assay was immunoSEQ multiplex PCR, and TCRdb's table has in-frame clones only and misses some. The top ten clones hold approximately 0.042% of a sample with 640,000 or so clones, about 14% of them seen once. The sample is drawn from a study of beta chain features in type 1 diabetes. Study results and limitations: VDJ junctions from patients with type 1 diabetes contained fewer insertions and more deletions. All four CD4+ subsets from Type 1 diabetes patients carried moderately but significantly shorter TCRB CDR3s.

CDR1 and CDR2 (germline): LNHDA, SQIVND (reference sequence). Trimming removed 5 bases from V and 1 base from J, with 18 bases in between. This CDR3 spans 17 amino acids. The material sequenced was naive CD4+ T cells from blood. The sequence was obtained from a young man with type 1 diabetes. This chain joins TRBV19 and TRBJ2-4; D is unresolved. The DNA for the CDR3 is TGTGCCAGTAGTCGCATTTCCCAACAGTCGGCCAAAAACATTCAGTACTTC. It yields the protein CASSRISQQSAKNIQYF.